A single sample gave rise to the 6 T cell receptor beta chains below, sequenced in a study of T cell responses to AZD1222 COVID-19 vaccine. Generated by immunoSEQ multiplex PCR, the TCRdb table keeps only in-frame clones and is missing some. The table records around 140,000 clones, around nine tenths of them present only once. This specimen consisted of peripheral blood, obtained 28 days after the second AZD1222 dose. Receptors originate from an adult who received the AZD1222 COVID-19 vaccine.

The chain has TRBV6-5 and TRBJ1-5; TRBD1 might be the D (5 bases). The V gene's germline CDR1 is MNHEY and CDR2 SVGAGI. Trimming removed 2 bases from V and 7 bases from J, with 9 bases in between. There are 13 residues in the CDR3. This chain's CDR3 is CASSYGGGQPQHF. CDR3 nucleotides: TGTGCCAGCAGTTACGGGGGAGGGCAGCCCCAGCATTTT.

The chain recombines TRBV7-9 with TRBJ1-5; D gene uncertain. Germline CDR1 is SEHNR and CDR2 is FQNEAQ (reference sequence). This CDR3 region has 13 residues. Trimming removed 4 bases from V and 4 bases from J, with 8 bases in between. CDR3 in DNA: TGTGCCAGCAGCTATGTAGAAAATCAGCCCCAGCATTTT. This sequence encodes CASSYVENQPQHF. Complete variable domain (other parts from reference TRBV7-9 and TRBJ1-5): DTGVSQNPRHKITKRGQNVTFRCDPISEHNRLYWYRQTLGQGPEFLTYFQNEAQLEKSRLLSDRFSAERPKGSFSTLEIQRTEQGDSAMYLCASSYVENQPQHFGDGTRLSIL.

V is TRBV28 and J is TRBJ1-2; D is unclear. The V gene lost 3 bases and the J gene lost 2 bases, with 13 bases spanning the gap. Germline V CDR1 and CDR2: MDHEN, SYDVKM. The CDR3 length is 15 residues. The CDR3 DNA follows: TGTGCCAGCAGTTTCAGAGGCACGACAAACTATGGCTACACCTTC. It translates to CASSFRGTTNYGYTF.

The chain is built from TRBV28 and TRBJ2-1; no reliable D call. V lost 7 bases and J 3 bases, leaving 10 bases between the germline ends. This CDR3 comprises 13 residues. Looked up from germline, CDR1 is MDHEN and CDR2 is SYDVKM. CDR3 in amino acids: CASNLDGYNEQFF. The CDR3, as DNA: TGTGCCAGCAACCTGGACGGCTACAATGAGCAGTTCTTC.

The V and J genes are TRBV18 and TRBJ1-1, with 8 bases fitting TRBD1. The germline CDR1 and CDR2 sequences are KGHSH and LQKENI. The CDR3 totals 13 residues. The V and J ends lost 8 bases and 8 bases, in that order; junction bases with no gene match: 10. The CDR3 nucleotides are TGTGCCAGCGTAGCCCCAGGGGGCTCGGAAGCTTTCTTT. This sequence encodes CASVAPGGSEAFF.

The chain links TRBV7-8 to TRBJ2-1; possibly TRBD2 for D (6 bases). CDR3 size: 17 residues. Germline-derived CDR1 and CDR2 are SGHVS and FQNEAQ. The germline V and J ends were trimmed by 5 bases and 0 bases, with 17 bases remaining between them. CDR3 in amino acids: CASSGNSAGSSYNEQFF. In DNA, the CDR3 is TGTGCCAGCAGCGGTAACAGCGCCGGGAGCTCCTACAATGAGCAGTTCTTC.